This is a list of T cell receptor beta chains from one sample in a study of blood T cell repertoires in COVID-19. Method: immunoSEQ multiplex PCR; TCRdb's copy keeps in-frame clones and lacks some. The sample has 250,000 to 300,000 clones, approximately 90% seen once; the top ten hold approximately 2.4%. Input material: PBMCs or T cells enriched from blood (not recorded which). All receptors come from a woman in her thirties or forties with acute COVID-19. Each CDR3 is given with its conserved first and last residue. The D gene is left open where the match is weak. Part of the rows lack a size; the others show once, few, many or a class for expanded clones.

abundance,v_gene,j_gene,d_gene,CDR3nt,CDR3aa
NA,TRBV30,TRBJ1-5,NA,TGTGCCTGGAGCGCAGATTCCAATCAGCCCCAGCATTTT,CAWSADSNQPQHF
NA,TRBV29-1,TRBJ1-1,TRBD1,TGCAGCGTAGCAACAGGGGCTCTGCGTAATGGTGAAGCTTTCTTT,CSVATGALRNGEAFF
NA,TRBV5-1,TRBJ1-4,NA,TGCGCCAGCAGCCTCACTGGTGAAAAACTGTTTTTT,CASSLTGEKLFF
NA,TRBV3-1/TRBV3-2,TRBJ2-2,TRBD2,TGTGCCAGCAGCCTGTTAGCGGGAGGGAAAACCGGGGAGCTGTTTTTT,CASSLLAGGKTGELFF
NA,TRBV19,TRBJ1-5,NA,TGTGCCAGTAGTATAGTCAGGCAGAGCAATCAGCCCCAGCATTTT,CASSIVRQSNQPQHF
NA,TRBV7-3,TRBJ1-4,NA,TGTGCCAGCAGCTTAGTTCGCAGGGGACCCAATGAAAAACTGTTTTTT,CASSLVRRGPNEKLFF
NA,TRBV5-1,TRBJ2-1,NA,TGCGCCAGCAGCTTGTATATAGTTGGAGGGTTCAACAATGAGCAGTTCTTC,CASSLYIVGGFNNEQFF
NA,TRBV11-3,TRBJ1-1,NA,TGTGCCAGCTCGCGACAGACGAACACTGAAGCTTTCTTT,CASSRQTNTEAFF
NA,TRBV18,TRBJ1-1,NA,TGTGCCAGCTCACACTTACTAGGGTCCGAAAACACTGAAGCTTTCTTT,CASSHLLGSENTEAFF
NA,TRBV12-3/TRBV12-4,TRBJ1-1,NA,TGTGCCAGCATCCAGGACACTGAAGCTTTCTTT,CASIQDTEAFF
NA,TRBV18,TRBJ1-1,NA,TGTGCCAGCTCACCACCACATGTTAACACTGAAGCTTTCTTT,CASSPPHVNTEAFF
few,TRBV6-5,TRBJ2-7,TRBD2,TGTGCCAGCACTCCTAGCGGGATTTTCTCCTACGAGCAGTACTTC,CASTPSGIFSYEQYF
NA,TRBV5-1,TRBJ1-1,NA,TGCGCCAGCAGCGCCGAGAGTGAAGCTTTCTTT,CASSAESEAFF
NA,TRBV12-3/TRBV12-4,TRBJ1-3,TRBD1,TGTGCCAGCAGTTTGGGACAGGGGGCATTCATATATTTT,CASSLGQGAFIYF
NA,TRBV5-5,TRBJ2-5,NA,TGTGCCAGCAGCCCGGGGGTTGGCGGAGGAACCCAAGAGACCCAGTACTTC,CASSPGVGGGTQETQYF
NA,TRBV2,TRBJ1-3,NA,TGTGCCAGCAGTGAACAGGGCTCTGGAAACACCATATATTTT,CASSEQGSGNTIYF
NA,TRBV28,TRBJ1-1,NA,TGTGCCAGCAGTTTGAGCAGGGGGAACACTGAAGCTTTCTTT,CASSLSRGNTEAFF
NA,TRBV5-1,TRBJ1-5,NA,TGCGCCAGCAGCTTGGATGGGTCAGGGGGCAATCAGCCCCAGCATTTT,CASSLDGSGGNQPQHF
NA,TRBV5-1,TRBJ1-2,NA,TGCGCCAGCAGCTTGGCCCCAGATAACTATGGCTACACCTTC,CASSLAPDNYGYTF
NA,TRBV6-2/TRBV6-3,TRBJ1-5,TRBD1,TGTGCCAGCAGTTACCCGACAGGGGGAAATAGCAATCAGCCCCAGCATTTT,CASSYPTGGNSNQPQHF
NA,TRBV7-3,TRBJ1-1,NA,TGTGCCAGCAGCTTGAACAGGAACACTGAAGCTTTCTTT,CASSLNRNTEAFF
NA,TRBV6-5,TRBJ2-3,TRBD2,TGTGCCAGCAGTTCCCCTAGCGGGGGGGCCTTAAATACGCAGTATTTT,CASSSPSGGALNTQYF
NA,TRBV10-3,TRBJ2-7,NA,TGTGCCATCAAGAGGACAGAGTCTTCCTACGAGCAGTACTTC,CAIKRTESSYEQYF
NA,TRBV4-2,TRBJ2-1,TRBD2,TGTGCCAGCAGCCAAGAAGCGGGAGGGCCTTCCTATGAGCAGTTCTTC,CASSQEAGGPSYEQFF
NA,TRBV20-1,TRBJ2-7,TRBD2,TGCAGTGTAGCTAGCGGGAGGGCCGTGTCATTC,CSVASGRAVSF
once,TRBV25-1,TRBJ2-7,NA,TGTGCCAGCAGATCAGGATTTTCTTACGAGCAGTACTTC,CASRSGFSYEQYF
NA,TRBV7-2,TRBJ2-7,TRBD1,TGTGCCAGCAGCATCGGGACAGGGGGGCCCTACGAGCAGTACTTC,CASSIGTGGPYEQYF
NA,TRBV4-1,TRBJ1-5,NA,TGCGCCAGCAGCCAAGAAGTGTGGGGAGGCGATCAGCCCCAGCATTTT,CASSQEVWGGDQPQHF
NA,TRBV24-1,TRBJ1-1,TRBD1,TGTGCCGTCCGGGACAGGGGGCCTGGTACTGAAGCTTTCTTT,CAVRDRGPGTEAFF
NA,TRBV20-1,TRBJ2-5,TRBD2,TGCAGTGCTAGTACACTAGCGGGTGGACAAGAGACCCAGTACTTC,CSASTLAGGQETQYF
NA,TRBV19,TRBJ1-5,TRBD1,TGTGCCAGTAGAGCGACAGGGAAGTCCAATCAGCCCCAGCATTTT,CASRATGKSNQPQHF
NA,TRBV18,TRBJ1-1,TRBD1,TGTGCCAGCTCACCGGAGACAGGGGGGAACACTGAAGCTTTCTTT,CASSPETGGNTEAFF
NA,TRBV12-3/TRBV12-4,TRBJ1-1,NA,TGTGCCAGCTCAGACGGGAGAGGGACTGAAGCTTTCTTT,CASSDGRGTEAFF
NA,TRBV7-9,TRBJ1-5,TRBD1,TGTGCCAGCAGCTACTCCGGGACAGAATCTTATCAGCCCCAGCATTTT,CASSYSGTESYQPQHF
once,TRBV3-1/TRBV3-2,TRBJ1-1,TRBD1,TGTGCCACCAGGGGGCAGAGCACTGAAGCTTTCTTT,CATRGQSTEAFF
few,TRBV6-5,TRBJ2-1,TRBD1,TGTGCCAGCAGTTACGGGGACAGGGGTGACAATGAGCAGTTCTTC,CASSYGDRGDNEQFF
NA,TRBV7-2,TRBJ1-1,NA,TGTGCCGGCAGCGTAAATTCCGGGATACCGAACACTGAAGCTTTCTTT,CAGSVNSGIPNTEAFF
NA,TRBV24-1,TRBJ2-1,TRBD2,TGTGCCACCAGTGACCCGACTAGCGGGAATGAGCAGTTCTTC,CATSDPTSGNEQFF
once,TRBV15,TRBJ2-1,NA,TGTGCCACCAGCAGAGATCTTTTTGTGGAGCAGTTCTTC,CATSRDLFVEQFF
NA,TRBV6-2/TRBV6-3,TRBJ2-7,TRBD1,TGTGCCAGCAGCTCCCCTCACCGGGACAGAGACTCCTACGAGCAGTACTTC,CASSSPHRDRDSYEQYF
NA,TRBV2,TRBJ1-2,NA,TGTGCCAGCCGGCGGGGGGGCGTTGCCTATGGCTACACCTTC,CASRRGGVAYGYTF
NA,TRBV27,TRBJ2-7,TRBD1,TGTGCCAGCAGTATCACACAGGGGGGTCGCTACGAGCAGTACTTC,CASSITQGGRYEQYF
NA,TRBV7-2,TRBJ1-3,NA,TGTGCCAGCAGCTTAGGACTGGGAAACACCATATATTTT,CASSLGLGNTIYF
NA,TRBV5-1,TRBJ2-5,NA,TGCGCCAGCAGCAATACGGGGAAGGAGACCCAGTACTTC,CASSNTGKETQYF
NA,TRBV5-6,TRBJ2-7,NA,TGTGCCAGCAGCTTACGCGGGACCGAGCAGTACTTC,CASSLRGTEQYF
NA,TRBV19,TRBJ1-2,TRBD1,TGTGCCAGTAGTATGCAACAGGGGGGGTCGTTCGGCTATGGCTACACCTTC,CASSMQQGGSFGYGYTF